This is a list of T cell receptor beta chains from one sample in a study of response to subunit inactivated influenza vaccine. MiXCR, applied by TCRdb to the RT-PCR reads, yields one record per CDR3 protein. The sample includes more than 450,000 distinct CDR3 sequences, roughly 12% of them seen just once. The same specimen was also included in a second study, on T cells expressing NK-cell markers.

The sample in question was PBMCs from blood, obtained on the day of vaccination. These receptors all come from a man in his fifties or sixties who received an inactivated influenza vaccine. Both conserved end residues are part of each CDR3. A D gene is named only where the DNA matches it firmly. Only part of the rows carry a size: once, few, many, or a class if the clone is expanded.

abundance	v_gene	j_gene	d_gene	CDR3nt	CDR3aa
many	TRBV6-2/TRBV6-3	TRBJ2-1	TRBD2	TGTGCCAGCAGTTACCTCACTAGCGGGAGGAAAGATGAGCAGTTCTTC	CASSYLTSGRKDEQFF
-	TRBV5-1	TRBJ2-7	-	TGCGCCAGCAGCTCTAACCGAGGGGGACCCTACGAGCAGTACTTC	CASSSNRGGPYEQYF
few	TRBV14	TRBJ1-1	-	TGTGCCAGCAGCCAAGCCGGGGGTTTGGCTGAAGCTTTCTTT	CASSQAGGLAEAFF
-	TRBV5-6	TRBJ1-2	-	TGTGCCAGCAGCCGAAGAGGGGTATCGACCTGGACTAACTATGGCTACACCTTC	CASSRRGVSTWTNYGYTF
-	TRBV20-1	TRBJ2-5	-	TGCAGTGCAAACCCGACCGGGAAGACCCCAGAGACCCAGTACTTC	CSANPTGKTPETQYF
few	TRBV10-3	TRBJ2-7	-	TGTGCCATCAGTGAGGGGAGGAACTCCTACGAGCAGTACTTC	CAISEGRNSYEQYF
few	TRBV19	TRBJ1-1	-	TGTGCGACCAAAGGTCTAAGATCGTTCGAAGCTTTCTTT	CATKGLRSFEAFF
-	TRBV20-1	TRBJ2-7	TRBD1	TGCAGTGCTAGAGACCCGGGACAGGGAACCTACGAGCAGTACTTC	CSARDPGQGTYEQYF
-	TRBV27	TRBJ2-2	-	TGTGCCAGCAGTTTGGAAGGGACTTTCACCGGGGAGCTGTTTTTT	CASSLEGTFTGELFF
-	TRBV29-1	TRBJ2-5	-	TGCAGCGTTGAAGGGACTATCAGGACCCAGTACTTC	CSVEGTIRTQYF
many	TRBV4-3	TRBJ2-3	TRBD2	TGCGCCAGCAGCCAAACGAGCGGGGCGACAGATACGCAGTATTTT	CASSQTSGATDTQYF
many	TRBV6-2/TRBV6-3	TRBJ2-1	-	TGTGCCAGCAGGGATTACAATGAGCAGTTCTTC	CASRDYNEQFF
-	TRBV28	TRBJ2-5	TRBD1	TGTGCCAGCAGTTCACCACAGGGGAAGCAAGAGACCCAGTACTTC	CASSSPQGKQETQYF
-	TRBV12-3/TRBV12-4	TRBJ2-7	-	TGTGCCAGCAGTTTAGGCGCCTTACGCGAGCAGTACTTC	CASSLGALREQYF
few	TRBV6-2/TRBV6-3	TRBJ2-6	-	TGTGCCAGCAGTTACTTGGGCAGATACTCTGGGGCCAACGTCCTGACTTTC	CASSYLGRYSGANVLTF
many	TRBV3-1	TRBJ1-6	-	TGTGCCAGCAGCCAAACAAGGTCGGGTTCACCCCTCCACTTT	CASSQTRSGSPLHF
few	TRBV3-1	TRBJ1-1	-	TGTGCCAGCAGCCATTCTGGGGGCGAACCCGCTTTCTTT	CASSHSGGEPAFF
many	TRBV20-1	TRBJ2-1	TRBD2	TGCAGTGCCCACGGGGGGACCAGCCAAATCTCCTACAATGAGCAGTTCTTC	CSAHGGTSQISYNEQFF
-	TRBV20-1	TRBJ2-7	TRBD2	TGCAGTGCTACATCCGGGACAGCGACTAGCGGGAGGGCCTTCGGAGAGCAGTACTTC	CSATSGTATSGRAFGEQYF
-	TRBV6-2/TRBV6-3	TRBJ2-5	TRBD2	TGTGCCAGCAGTGCGGGAGGACGGGGGGAGACCCAGTACTTC	CASSAGGRGETQYF